This passage covers 19 T cell receptor beta chains from one sample sequenced in a study of cytomegalovirus exposure and HLA in healthy donors listed by TCRdb under 2017. The library was generated by the immunoSEQ multiplex PCR assay. In its TCRdb copy, this immuneACCESS table keeps in-frame sequences only and misses some clones. Where compared with another copy, unresolved V genes explain less than half of these, and the others have no known cause. This sample is represented by 90,000 to 130,000 clones; approximately 90% of them were singletons. 1.4% of the sample rests with the top ten. The sample taken for sequencing was PBMCs. The receptors here all came from a woman aged 25 to 39 in good health and CMV-seropositive.

The chain combines TRBV18 with TRBJ2-1; TRBD1 agrees at 9 bases. The CDR3 loop spans 16 amino acids. J was trimmed by 7 bases and V by 3 bases; bases with no gene match: 10. Germline values: CDR1 KGHSH, CDR2 LQKENI. The CDR3 nucleotides are TGTGCCAGCTCACCCGTAACGGGACAGGGTGCAAATGAGCAGTTCTTC. Its translation is CASSPVTGQGANEQFF.

The chain uses TRBV5-6 and TRBJ1-1, with unresolved D. This CDR3 comprises 13 residues. CDR1 is SGHDT and CDR2 is YYEEEE in the germline V gene. V lost 4 bases, J lost 0 bases, and 7 bases lay in between. The CDR3 nucleotides read TGTGCCAGCAGCGATACATTGAACACTGAAGCTTTCTTT. Translating gives CASSDTLNTEAFF.

The rearrangement links TRBV11-2 to TRBJ1-1; possibly TRBD1 for D (5 bases). Germline V CDR1 and CDR2: SGHAT, FQNNGV. The ends were cut back, 0 bases at V and 5 bases at J, with 7 bases in the middle. This CDR3 has 13 residues. For the CDR3, the DNA is TGTGCCAGCAGCTTAGATCGGGGGACTGAAGCTTTCTTT. It specifies CASSLDRGTEAFF. Filled out from reference TRBV11-2 and TRBJ1-1, the complete variable domain reads EAGVAQSPRYKIIEKRQSVAFWCNPISGHATLYWYQQILGQGPKLLIQFQNNGVVDDSQLPKDRFSAERLKGVDSTLKIQPAKLEDSAVYLCASSLDRGTEAFFGQGTRLTVV.

The chain links TRBV6-5 to TRBJ1-5; TRBD1 is a possible D gene (5 bases). Per germline, CDR1 MNHEY and CDR2 SVGAGI. This CDR3 contains 14 residues. The ends were cut back, 6 bases at V and 3 bases at J, with 12 bases in the middle. The CDR3 is CASRRQGNNQPQHF. In DNA form, the CDR3 reads TGTGCCAGCAGGCGTCAGGGTAACAATCAGCCCCAGCATTTT.

The V call is TRBV7-9, the J call TRBJ2-7, with 8 bases lining up with TRBD1. The CDR3 runs 14 residues. The trim removed 4 bases at V and 5 bases at J, leaving 7 bases unmatched. In germline, CDR1 is SEHNR, CDR2 FQNEAQ (reference sequence). The CDR3 here is CASSSQGASNEQYF. The CDR3 region has the DNA TGTGCCAGCAGCTCCCAGGGGGCAAGTAACGAGCAGTACTTC.

The rearrangement links TRBV2 to TRBJ1-5; no clear D. Germline V gene lookup returns CDR1 SNHLY and CDR2 FYNNEI. This CDR3 spans 15 amino acids. Trimming took off 0 bases at V and 4 bases at J, with 10 bases between the two ends. The DNA of the CDR3 is TGTGCCAGCAGTGAAGCGCAAGGCGGAAATCAGCCCCAGCATTTT. It codes for CASSEAQGGNQPQHF. The full variable domain, completed using reference TRBV2 and TRBJ1-5, is EPEVTQTPSHQVTQMGQEVILRCVPISNHLYFYWYRQILGQKVEFLVSFYNNEISEKSEIFDDQFSVERPDGSNFTLKIRSTKLEDSAMYFCASSEAQGGNQPQHFGDGTRLSIL.

This clone has just one count. V gene TRBV21-1 combines with J gene TRBJ2-1; the table's TRBD1 call for D was not verified on the DNA. TRBV21-1 is noted as a pseudogene. This CDR3 has 16 residues. The DNA of the CDR3 is TGTGCCAGCAGTCGACGGGCCTCAGGGATTTACAATGAGCAGTTCTTC. Residues: CASSRRASGIYNEQFF.

This clone was found once. This chain connects TRBV30 to TRBJ2-7; D gene unclear. Per germline, CDR1 GTSNPN and CDR2 SVGIG (reference sequence). The CDR3 extends over 14 amino acids. Trimming shortened V by 0 bases and J by 9 bases, and 18 bases separated the two germline ends. The CDR3 loop reads CAWSVIASSTGQYF. The CDR3 nucleotides are TGTGCCTGGAGTGTAATCGCCAGCTCCACGGGGCAGTACTTC. Complete variable domain (other parts from reference TRBV30 and TRBJ2-7): SQTIHQWPATLVQPVGSPLSLECTVEGTSNPNLYWYRQAAGRGLQLLFYSVGIGQISSEVPQNLSASRPQDRQFILSSKKLLLSDSGFYLCAWSVIASSTGQYFGPGTRLTVT.

This clone was seen a single time. V usage is TRBV6-6 and J usage is TRBJ2-1; 8 nucleotides line up with TRBD2. The CDR3 has 15 amino acids. V was pared by 6 bases and J by 8 bases, with 12 bases of the junction left unmatched. Germline V lookup: CDR1 MNHNY, CDR2 SVGAGI (reference sequence). CDR3 in DNA: TGTGCCAGCAGGACCGGGACTAGTGACTGGGATGAGCAGTTCTTC. Its protein product is CASRTGTSDWDEQFF.

This clone appeared a few times. The chain couples TRBV11-3 to TRBJ1-1, with 7 bases lining up with TRBD1. This CDR3 has 13 residues. Germline loops: CDR1 SGHNT, CDR2 YENEEA. The trim removed 5 bases at V and 3 bases at J, leaving 3 bases unmatched. The CDR3: CASSIDRDTEAFF. CDR3 nucleotide sequence: TGTGCCAGCAGCATCGACAGGGACACTGAAGCTTTCTTT.

V and J are TRBV19 and TRBJ1-4; 7 bases fit TRBD1. Germline assignment: CDR1 LNHDA and CDR2 SQIVND (reference sequence). J was trimmed by 4 bases and V by 4 bases; bases with no gene match: 12. The CDR3 totals 17 residues. CDR3 nucleotides: TGTGCCAGTAGTAACGTCCCGGGACAGCTACTTAATGAAAAACTGTTTTTT. Amino acids: CASSNVPGQLLNEKLFF.

V and J are TRBV27 and TRBJ2-7; 7 positions agree with TRBD1. Per germline, CDR1 MNHEY and CDR2 SMNVEV (reference sequence). V dropped 0 bases and J dropped 6; count of bases not matched to a gene: 8. CDR3 length: 15 residues. The CDR3 protein is CASSLSWTGAGEQYF. The DNA for the CDR3 is TGTGCCAGCAGTTTATCCTGGACAGGCGCTGGCGAGCAGTACTTC.

The J gene is TRBJ2-5, the V gene TRBV19; 9 bases fit TRBD2. The trim removed 4 bases at V and 5 bases at J, leaving 8 bases unmatched. From germline, CDR1 is LNHDA and CDR2 SQIVND (reference sequence). This CDR3 region has 15 residues. CDR3: CASSTESGGMETQYF. CDR3 bases: TGTGCCAGTAGTACGGAAAGCGGGGGGATGGAGACCCAGTACTTC. The entire variable domain, with the rest obtained from reference TRBV19 and TRBJ2-5, is as follows: DGGITQSPKYLFRKEGQNVTLSCEQNLNHDAMYWYRQDPGQGLRLIYYSQIVNDFQKGDIAEGYSVSREKKESFPLTVTSAQKNPTAFYLCASSTESGGMETQYFGPGTRLLVL.

V is TRBV2 and J is TRBJ2-7, with a possible D match to TRBD2 (5 bases). CDR3 length: 14 amino acids. Trimming pared 7 bases from V and 4 bases from J, leaving 17 bases between. Germline V CDR1 and CDR2: SNHLY, FYNNEI. CDR3 amino acids: CASTEGIQDYEQYF. The CDR3, as DNA: TGTGCCAGCACCGAGGGAATTCAGGATTACGAGCAGTACTTC.

This clone was found once. The DNA of the CDR3 is TGTGCCAGCAGCATCGGACAGGGGGATGAGCAGTTCTTC. Its protein product is CASSIGQGDEQFF. The chain couples TRBV6-1 to TRBJ2-1, with TRBD1 matching over 10 bases. The germline V gene has CDR1 MNHNS and CDR2 SASEGT. CDR3 length: 13 amino acids. V lost 6 bases, J lost 8 bases, and 4 bases stayed unmatched.

The rearrangement links TRBV2 to TRBJ1-2; 9 bases are a match to TRBD1. In germline, CDR1 is SNHLY, CDR2 FYNNEI. The CDR3 covers 18 residues. V lost 8 bases to trimming and J lost 0 bases; unmatched junction nucleotides: 16. The CDR3 region is CASPDRGVSELANYGYTF. CDR3 bases: TGTGCCAGCCCAGACAGGGGGGTCTCCGAATTAGCTAACTATGGCTACACCTTC.

The chain joins TRBV6-5 to TRBJ2-1; 8 bases agree with TRBD1. V was clipped by 6 bases and J by 3 bases; unmatched bases: 7. Germline V gene lookup returns CDR1 MNHEY and CDR2 SVGAGI. This CDR3 has 15 residues. The CDR3 sequence is CASSSAGQGYNEQFF. The CDR3 DNA is TGTGCCAGCAGCTCGGCCGGACAGGGCTACAATGAGCAGTTCTTC.

The V gene is TRBV4-1, the J gene TRBJ2-2; weak D call: TRBD1 (6 bases). Per germline, CDR1 MGHRA and CDR2 YSYEKL. Trimming shortened V by 2 bases and J by 0 bases, and 19 bases separated the two germline ends. CDR3 length equals 19 residues. The CDR3 sequence: CASSQFTLGTKANTGELFF. CDR3 coding DNA: TGCGCCAGCAGCCAATTCACCCTTGGGACAAAGGCGAACACCGGGGAGCTGTTTTTT.

The chain combines TRBV7-2 with TRBJ1-2; D may be TRBD1 (6 bases). This CDR3 has 14 residues. Per the germline V gene, CDR1 is SGHTA and CDR2 is FQGNSA. Trimming left V 5 bases short and J 2 bases short, with 12 bases between. CDR3 region: CASSVQQGNYGYTF. Here the CDR3 DNA reads TGTGCCAGCAGCGTCCAACAGGGAAACTATGGCTACACCTTC.